This T cell receptor beta chain was identified during a study of regulatory T cells in long-lasting Graves disease. Researchers made TCR beta libraries by using iRepertoire HTBI primers and running Arm-PCR on CDR3 regions. TCRdb itself ran the multiplex PCR reads through MiXCR, one entry per CDR3 protein. The table lists hundreds of thousands of distinct CDR3 sequences, roughly 16% of them singletons. Time point indicated: newly diagnosed GD, antithyroid drugs for less than 3 months. Extracted PBMC RNA gave rise to the TCR library. Diagnoses of Graves' disease were made by American Thyroid Association guidelines. This CDR3 is 15 amino acids long. The germline V and J ends were trimmed by 0 bases and 5 bases, with 13 bases remaining between them. Looked up from germline, CDR1 is LGHDT and CDR2 is YNNKEL (reference sequence). This clonotype was counted at least ten times. This sample also appeared in a second study, on T cells in Graves' hyperthyroidism and ophthalmopathy. Turning to that study: Diagnostic decisions used clinical symptoms, serum thyroxine and TRAb, thyroid ultrasound and orbital computed tomography. The HTBI primer set was used in a first-round RT-PCR of the TCR CDR3.

The source is a woman aged 25 to 45 with Graves disease. V is TRBV3-1 and J is TRBJ2-5; D not resolved. Here the sequenced sample was peripheral blood mononuclear cells (PBMCs), taken at new diagnosis, from a patient treated with antithyroid drugs. The CDR3 DNA reads TGTGCCAGCAGCCAAGAGAGTACGATGTGGGAGACCCAGTACTTC. Residues: CASSQESTMWETQYF.